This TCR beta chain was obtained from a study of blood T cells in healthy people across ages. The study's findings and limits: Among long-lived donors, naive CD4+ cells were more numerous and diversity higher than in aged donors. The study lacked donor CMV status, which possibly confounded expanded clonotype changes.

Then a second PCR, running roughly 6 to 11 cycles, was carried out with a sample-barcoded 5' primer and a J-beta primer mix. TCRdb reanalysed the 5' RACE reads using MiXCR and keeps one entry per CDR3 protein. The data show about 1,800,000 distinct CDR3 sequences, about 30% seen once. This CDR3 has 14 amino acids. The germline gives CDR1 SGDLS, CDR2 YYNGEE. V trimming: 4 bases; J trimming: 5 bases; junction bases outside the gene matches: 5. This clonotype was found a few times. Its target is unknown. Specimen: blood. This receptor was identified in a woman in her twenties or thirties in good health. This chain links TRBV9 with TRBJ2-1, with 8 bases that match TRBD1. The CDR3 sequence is CASSRQGTDNEQFF. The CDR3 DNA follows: TGTGCCAGCAGCCGACAGGGGACCGACAATGAGCAGTTCTTC.